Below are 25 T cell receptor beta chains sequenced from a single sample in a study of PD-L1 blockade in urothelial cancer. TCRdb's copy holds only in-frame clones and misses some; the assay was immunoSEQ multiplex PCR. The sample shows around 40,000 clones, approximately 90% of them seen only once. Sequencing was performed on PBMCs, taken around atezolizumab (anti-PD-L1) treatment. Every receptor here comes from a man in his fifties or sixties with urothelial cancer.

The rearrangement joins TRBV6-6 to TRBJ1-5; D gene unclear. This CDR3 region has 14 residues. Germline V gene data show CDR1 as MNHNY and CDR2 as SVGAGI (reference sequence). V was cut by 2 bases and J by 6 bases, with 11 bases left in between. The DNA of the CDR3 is TGTGCCAGCAGTTACCAGCGGGATAGTCAGCCCCAGCATTTT. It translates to CASSYQRDSQPQHF.

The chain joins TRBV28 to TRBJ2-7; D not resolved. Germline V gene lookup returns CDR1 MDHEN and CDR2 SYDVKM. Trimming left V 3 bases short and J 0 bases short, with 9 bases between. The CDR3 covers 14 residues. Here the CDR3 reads CASSFPYSSYEQYF. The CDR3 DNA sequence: TGTGCCAGCAGTTTTCCTTACTCCTCCTACGAGCAGTACTTC.

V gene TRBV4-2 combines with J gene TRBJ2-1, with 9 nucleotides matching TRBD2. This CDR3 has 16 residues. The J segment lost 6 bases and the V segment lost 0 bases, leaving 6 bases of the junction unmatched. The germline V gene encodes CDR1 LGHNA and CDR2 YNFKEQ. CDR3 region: CASSQDPRGGANEQFF. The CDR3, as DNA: TGTGCCAGCAGCCAAGATCCCCGCGGGGGGGCCAATGAGCAGTTCTTC.

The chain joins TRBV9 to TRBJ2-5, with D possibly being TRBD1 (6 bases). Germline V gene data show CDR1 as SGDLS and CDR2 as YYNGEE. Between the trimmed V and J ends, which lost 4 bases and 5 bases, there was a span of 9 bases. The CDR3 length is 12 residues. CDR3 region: CASSFDRETQYF. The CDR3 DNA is TGTGCCAGCAGCTTCGACAGGGAGACCCAGTACTTC.

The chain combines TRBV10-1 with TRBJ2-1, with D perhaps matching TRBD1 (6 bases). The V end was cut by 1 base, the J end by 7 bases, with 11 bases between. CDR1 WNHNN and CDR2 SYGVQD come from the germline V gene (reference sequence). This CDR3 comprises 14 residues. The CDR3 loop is CASSELAGENEQFF. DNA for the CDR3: TGCGCCAGCAGTGAGTTGGCAGGGGAGAATGAGCAGTTCTTC.

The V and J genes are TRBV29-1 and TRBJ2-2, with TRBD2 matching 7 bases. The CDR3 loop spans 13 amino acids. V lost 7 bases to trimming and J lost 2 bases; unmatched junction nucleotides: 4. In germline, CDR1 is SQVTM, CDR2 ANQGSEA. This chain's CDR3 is CSASSGNTGELFF. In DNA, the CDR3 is TGCAGCGCCTCTAGCGGAAACACCGGGGAGCTGTTTTTT.

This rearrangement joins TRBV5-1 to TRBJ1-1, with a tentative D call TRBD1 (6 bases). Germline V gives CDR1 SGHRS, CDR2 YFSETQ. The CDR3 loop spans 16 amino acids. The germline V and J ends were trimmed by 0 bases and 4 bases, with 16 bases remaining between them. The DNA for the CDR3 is TGCGCCAGCAGCTTGGGCCTTGGGACATTCCCCACTGAAGCTTTCTTT. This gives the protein CASSLGLGTFPTEAFF. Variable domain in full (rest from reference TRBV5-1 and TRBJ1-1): KAGVTQTPRYLIKTRGQQVTLSCSPISGHRSVSWYQQTPGQGLQFLFEYFSETQRNKGNFPGRFSGRQFSNSRSEMNVSTLELGDSALYLCASSLGLGTFPTEAFFGQGTRLTVV.

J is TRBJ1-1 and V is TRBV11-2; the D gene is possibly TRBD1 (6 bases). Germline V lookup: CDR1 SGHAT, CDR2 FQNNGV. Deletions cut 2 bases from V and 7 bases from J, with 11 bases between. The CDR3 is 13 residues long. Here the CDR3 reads CASSLRDTFEAFF. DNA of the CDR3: TGTGCCAGCAGCTTACGGGACACTTTTGAAGCTTTCTTT.

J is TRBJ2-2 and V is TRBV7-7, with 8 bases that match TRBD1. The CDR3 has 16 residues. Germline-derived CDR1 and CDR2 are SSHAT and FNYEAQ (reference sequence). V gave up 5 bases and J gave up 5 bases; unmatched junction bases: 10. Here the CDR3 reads CASSPPDRGGTGELFF. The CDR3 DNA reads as TGTGCCAGCAGCCCGCCCGACAGGGGCGGGACCGGGGAGCTGTTTTTT.

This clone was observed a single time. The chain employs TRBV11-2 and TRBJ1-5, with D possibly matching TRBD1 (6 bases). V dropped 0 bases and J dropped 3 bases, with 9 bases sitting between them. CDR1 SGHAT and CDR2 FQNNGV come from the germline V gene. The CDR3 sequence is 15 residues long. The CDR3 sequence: CASSLEDSYNQPQHF. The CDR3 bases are TGTGCCAGCAGCTTAGAGGACAGTTACAATCAGCCCCAGCATTTT.

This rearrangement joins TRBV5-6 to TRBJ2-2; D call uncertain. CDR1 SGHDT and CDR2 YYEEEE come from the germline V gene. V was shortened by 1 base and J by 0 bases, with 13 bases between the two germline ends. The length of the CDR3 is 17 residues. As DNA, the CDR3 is TGTGCCAGCAGCTTGTATCAGACTGCAGCGAACACCGGGGAGCTGTTTTTT. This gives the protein CASSLYQTAANTGELFF.

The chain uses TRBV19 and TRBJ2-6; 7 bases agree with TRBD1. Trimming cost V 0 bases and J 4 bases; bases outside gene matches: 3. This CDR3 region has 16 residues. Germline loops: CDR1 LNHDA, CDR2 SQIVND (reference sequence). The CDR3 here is CASSIETGVGANVLTF. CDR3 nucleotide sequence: TGTGCCAGTAGTATAGAAACAGGGGTCGGGGCCAACGTCCTGACTTTC.

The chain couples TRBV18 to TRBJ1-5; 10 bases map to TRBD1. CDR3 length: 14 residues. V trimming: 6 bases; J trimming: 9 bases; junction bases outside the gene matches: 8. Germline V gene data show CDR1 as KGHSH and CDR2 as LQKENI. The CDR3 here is CASSGGDRGRPQHF. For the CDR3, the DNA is TGTGCCAGCTCCGGGGGGGACAGGGGTCGGCCCCAGCATTTT.

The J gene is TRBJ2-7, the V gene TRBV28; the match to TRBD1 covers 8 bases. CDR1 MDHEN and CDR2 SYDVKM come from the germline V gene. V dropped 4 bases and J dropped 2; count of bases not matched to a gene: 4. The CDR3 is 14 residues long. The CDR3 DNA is TGTGCCAGCAGTTCCGGGACAGGAGCCTACGAGCAGTACTTC. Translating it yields CASSSGTGAYEQYF.

The CDR3 reads CASNPGGTDTQYF. In nucleotides, the CDR3 is TGTGCCAGCAACCCGGGAGGCACAGATACGCAGTATTTT. V gene TRBV6-5 combines with J gene TRBJ2-3; D might be TRBD2 (6 bases). Between the trimmed V and J ends, which lost 7 bases and 1 base, there was a span of 9 bases. The germline gives CDR1 MNHEY, CDR2 SVGAGI. The CDR3 consists of 13 residues.

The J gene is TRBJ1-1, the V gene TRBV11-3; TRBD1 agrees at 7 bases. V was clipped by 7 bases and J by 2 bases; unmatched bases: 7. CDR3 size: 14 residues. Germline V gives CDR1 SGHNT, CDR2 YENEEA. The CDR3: CASTDGTANTEAFF. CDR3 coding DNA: TGTGCCAGCACCGACGGGACAGCTAACACTGAAGCTTTCTTT.

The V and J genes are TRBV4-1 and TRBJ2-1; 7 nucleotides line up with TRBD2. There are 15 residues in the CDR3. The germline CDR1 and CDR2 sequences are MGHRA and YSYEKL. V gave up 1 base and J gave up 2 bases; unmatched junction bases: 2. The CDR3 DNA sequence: TGCGCCAGCAGCCAAGTTCTAGCGGCCTACAATGAGCAGTTCTTC. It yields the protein CASSQVLAAYNEQFF.

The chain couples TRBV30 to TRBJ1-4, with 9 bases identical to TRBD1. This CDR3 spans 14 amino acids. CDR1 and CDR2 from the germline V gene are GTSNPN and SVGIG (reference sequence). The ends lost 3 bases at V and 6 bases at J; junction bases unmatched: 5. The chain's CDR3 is CAWSMTGGDEKLFF. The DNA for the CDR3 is TGTGCCTGGAGCATGACAGGGGGGGATGAAAAACTGTTTTTT.

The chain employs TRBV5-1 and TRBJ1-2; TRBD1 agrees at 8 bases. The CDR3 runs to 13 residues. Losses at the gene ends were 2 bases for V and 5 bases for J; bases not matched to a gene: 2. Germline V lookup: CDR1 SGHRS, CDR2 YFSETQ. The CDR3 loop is CASSFGQGYGYTF. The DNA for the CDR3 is TGCGCCAGCAGCTTCGGACAGGGTTATGGCTACACCTTC.

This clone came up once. For the CDR3, the DNA is TGTGCCAGCAGCGTAGGAGATGCTGCTAACTATGGCTACACCTTC. As protein: CASSVGDAANYGYTF. V is TRBV9 and J is TRBJ1-2; D not certain. CDR1 and CDR2 (germline): SGDLS, YYNGEE. This CDR3 contains 15 residues. With 0 bases removed from V and 0 bases from J, the gap between germline ends came to 9 bases.

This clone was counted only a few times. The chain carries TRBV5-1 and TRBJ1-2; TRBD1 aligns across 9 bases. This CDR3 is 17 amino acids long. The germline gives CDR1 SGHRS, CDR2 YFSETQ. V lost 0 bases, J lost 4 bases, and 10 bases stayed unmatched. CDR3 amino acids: CASSLDLTTGGPYGYTF. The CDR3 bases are TGCGCCAGCAGCTTGGACCTAACCACAGGGGGCCCCTATGGCTACACCTTC.

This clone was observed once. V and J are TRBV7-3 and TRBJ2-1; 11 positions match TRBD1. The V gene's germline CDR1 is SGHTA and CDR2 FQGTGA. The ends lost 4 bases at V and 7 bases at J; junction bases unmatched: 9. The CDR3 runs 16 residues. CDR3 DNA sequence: TGTGCCAGCAGCTCGGGACAGGGGGGGTTTCTTAATGAGCAGTTCTTC. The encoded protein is CASSSGQGGFLNEQFF.

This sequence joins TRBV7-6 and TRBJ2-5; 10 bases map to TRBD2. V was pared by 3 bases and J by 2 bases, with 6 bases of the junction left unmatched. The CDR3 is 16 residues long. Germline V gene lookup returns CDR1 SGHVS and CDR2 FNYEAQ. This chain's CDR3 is CASSLYSGGIQETQYF. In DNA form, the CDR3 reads TGTGCCAGCAGCTTGTATAGCGGGGGGATTCAAGAGACCCAGTACTTC. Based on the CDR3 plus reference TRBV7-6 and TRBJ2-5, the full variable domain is GAGVSQSPRYKVTKRGQDVALRCDPISGHVSLYWYRQALGQGPEFLTYFNYEAQQDKSGLPNDRFSAERPEGSISTLTIQRTEQRDSAMYRCASSLYSGGIQETQYFGPGTRLLVL.

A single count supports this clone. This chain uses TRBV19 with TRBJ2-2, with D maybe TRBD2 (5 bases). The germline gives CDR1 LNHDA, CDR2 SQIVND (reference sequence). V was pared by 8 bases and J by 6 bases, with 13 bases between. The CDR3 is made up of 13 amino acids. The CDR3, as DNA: TGTGCCAGTGCTCCCCAGGAGGCCGGGGAGCTGTTTTTT. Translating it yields CASAPQEAGELFF.

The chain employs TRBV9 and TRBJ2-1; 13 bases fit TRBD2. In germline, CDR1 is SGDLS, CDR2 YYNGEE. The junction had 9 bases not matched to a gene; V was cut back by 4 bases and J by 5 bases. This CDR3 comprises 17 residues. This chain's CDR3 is CASSPDPGLAGDNEQFF. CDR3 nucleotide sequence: TGTGCCAGCAGCCCAGACCCTGGACTAGCGGGGGACAATGAGCAGTTCTTC.